The source of this T cell receptor (beta chain) is a study of response to subunit inactivated influenza vaccine (dated by TCRdb to the late 2010s). Background on the whole study: To follow how T cells responded to a trivalent subunit inactivated influenza vaccine, the researchers relied on deep quantitative profiling of the T cell receptor repertoire. Overall study outcomes, separate from this receptor: It was suggested by the authors that each seasonal influenza vaccination may recruit only a limited number of new T cells.

The library was obtained by RT-PCR. For sequencing, an Illumina HiSeq 2500 was employed. TCRdb reworked the public reads: Q25 trimming with fastp, MiXCR clone assembly, productive beta chains retained. When rows share a CDR3 protein, they turn into one entry using the most common DNA and genes. This sample comprises roughly 650,000 distinct CDR3 sequences, 14% of them detected only once. The ten most abundant clones make up 7.5% to 8% of the sample. V is pared back by 0 bases and J by 9 bases, with 6 bases lying between the germline termini. For CDR1 and CDR2, the germline V gene (reference sequence) lists DFQATT and SNEGSKA. The CDR3 sequence holds 11 residues, the cysteine and phenylalanine included. Just CDR3 DNA is preserved here, 33 bases in frame from base 1. Comment on this clonotype: Its recognized antigen is unknown. Nothing much larger sits one base from this clone, and base qualities are not available.

Recombination connected TRBV20-1 to TRBJ2-1, with the identity of the D gene unclear. This specimen was PBMCs from blood, taken about 14 days before vaccination. This TCR was recovered from a man between 45 and 60 years old who received an inactivated influenza vaccine. Donor details come from another sample of the same person, matched by shared clones. The CDR3 here reads CSARELSEQFF. The DNA is as follows: TGCAGTGCTAGAGAGTTAAGTGAGCAGTTCTTC.